The 2 T cell receptor beta chains presented below share a single source sample, sequenced in a study of long-term antiretroviral therapy in people with HIV. Runs used v3.0 of the immunoSEQ assay and were done at survey level. TCRdb's table, derived via immunoSEQ multiplex PCR, lists solely in-frame clones and lacks some. The data contain under 30,000 clones, almost 85% of them seen just once; the ten biggest clones take up about 5.5%. This specimen was unsorted PBMCs, taken 1.1 years before starting antiretroviral therapy. The origin of the receptors is a woman between 25 and 40 years old with HIV.

The chain is built from TRBV15 and TRBJ2-3; D gene ambiguous. V lost 2 bases and J lost 0, with 6 bases in between. CDR1 and CDR2 (germline): LNHNV, YYDKDF (reference sequence). The CDR3 runs 14 residues. The CDR3 bases are TGTGCCACCAGCAGAACTCCTAGCACAGATACGCAGTATTTT. Its protein product is CATSRTPSTDTQYF. The variable domain in full, with the rest retrieved from reference TRBV15 and TRBJ2-3, is DAMVIQNPRYQVTQFGKPVTLSCSQTLNHNVMYWYQQKSSQAPKLLFHYYDKDFNNEADTPDNFQSRRPNTSFCFLDIRSPGLGDTAMYLCATSRTPSTDTQYFGPGTRLTVL.

V is TRBV2 and J is TRBJ1-5; 8 nucleotides agree with TRBD1. The germline CDR1 and CDR2 sequences are SNHLY and FYNNEI. The CDR3 loop spans 15 amino acids. The trim removed 5 bases at V and 6 bases at J, leaving 9 bases unmatched. The CDR3 nucleotides read TGTGCCAGCAGTCTTAACGGACAGGGAATTCAGCCCCAGCATTTT. As protein: CASSLNGQGIQPQHF. Looking up the rest from reference TRBV2 and TRBJ1-5 gives the full variable domain: EPEVTQTPSHQVTQMGQEVILRCVPISNHLYFYWYRQILGQKVEFLVSFYNNEISEKSEIFDDQFSVERPDGSNFTLKIRSTKLEDSAMYFCASSLNGQGIQPQHFGDGTRLSIL.